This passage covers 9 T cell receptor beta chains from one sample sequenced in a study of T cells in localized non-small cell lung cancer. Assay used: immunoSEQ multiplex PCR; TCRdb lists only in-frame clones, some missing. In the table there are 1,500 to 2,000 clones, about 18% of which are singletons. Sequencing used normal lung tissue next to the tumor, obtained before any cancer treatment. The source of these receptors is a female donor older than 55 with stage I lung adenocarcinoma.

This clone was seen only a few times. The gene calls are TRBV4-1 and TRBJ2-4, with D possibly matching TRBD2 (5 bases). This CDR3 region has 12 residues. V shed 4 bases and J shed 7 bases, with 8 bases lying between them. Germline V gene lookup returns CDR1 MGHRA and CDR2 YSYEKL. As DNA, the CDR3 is TGCGCCAGCAGCCGAACGGGGAACATTCAGTACTTC. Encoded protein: CASSRTGNIQYF.

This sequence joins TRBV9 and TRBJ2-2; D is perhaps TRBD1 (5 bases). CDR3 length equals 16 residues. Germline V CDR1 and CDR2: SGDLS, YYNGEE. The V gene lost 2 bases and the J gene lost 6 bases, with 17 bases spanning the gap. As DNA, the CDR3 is TGTGCCAGCAGCGTTGGGGCAGGCCTAGGGTCCGGGGAGCTGTTTTTT. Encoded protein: CASSVGAGLGSGELFF.

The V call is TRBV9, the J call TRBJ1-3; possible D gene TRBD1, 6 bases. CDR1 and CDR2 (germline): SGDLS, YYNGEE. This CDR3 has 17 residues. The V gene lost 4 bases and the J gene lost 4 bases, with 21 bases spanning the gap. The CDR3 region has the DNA TGTGCCAGCAGCCTACGGGGTCTCGGGGGGCCCGGAAACACCATATATTTT. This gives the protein CASSLRGLGGPGNTIYF.

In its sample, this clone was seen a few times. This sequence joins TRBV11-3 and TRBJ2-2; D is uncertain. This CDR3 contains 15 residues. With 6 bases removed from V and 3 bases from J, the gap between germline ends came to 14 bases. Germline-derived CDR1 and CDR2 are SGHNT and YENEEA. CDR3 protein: CASSRMASYTGELFF. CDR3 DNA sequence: TGTGCCAGCAGTAGAATGGCGTCGTACACCGGGGAGCTGTTTTTT.

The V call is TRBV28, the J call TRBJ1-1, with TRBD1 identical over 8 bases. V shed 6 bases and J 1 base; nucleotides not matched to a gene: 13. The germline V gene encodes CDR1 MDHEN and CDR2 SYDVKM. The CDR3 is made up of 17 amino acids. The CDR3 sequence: CASRLNRGGTGNTEAFF. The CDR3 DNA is TGTGCCAGCAGGCTTAACCGGGGAGGGACAGGGAACACTGAAGCTTTCTTT.

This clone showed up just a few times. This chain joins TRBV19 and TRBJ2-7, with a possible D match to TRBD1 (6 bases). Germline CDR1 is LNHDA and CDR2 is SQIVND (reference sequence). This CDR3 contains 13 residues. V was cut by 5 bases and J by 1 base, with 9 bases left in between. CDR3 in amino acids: CASSVDRSYEQYF. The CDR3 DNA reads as TGTGCCAGTAGTGTTGACAGGTCCTACGAGCAGTACTTC.

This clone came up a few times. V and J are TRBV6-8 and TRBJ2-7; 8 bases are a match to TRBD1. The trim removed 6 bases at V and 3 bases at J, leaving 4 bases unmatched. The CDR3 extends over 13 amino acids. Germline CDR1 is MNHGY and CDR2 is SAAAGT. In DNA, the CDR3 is TGTGCCAGCAGCCGACAGGGGCTCTACGAGCAGTACTTC. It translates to CASSRQGLYEQYF.

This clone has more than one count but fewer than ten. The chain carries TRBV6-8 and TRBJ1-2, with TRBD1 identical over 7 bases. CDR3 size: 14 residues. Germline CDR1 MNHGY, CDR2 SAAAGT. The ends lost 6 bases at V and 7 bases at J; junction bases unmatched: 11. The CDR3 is CASSQGPGGGGYTF. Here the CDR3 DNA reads TGTGCCAGCAGCCAAGGGCCAGGGGGGGGTGGCTACACCTTC.

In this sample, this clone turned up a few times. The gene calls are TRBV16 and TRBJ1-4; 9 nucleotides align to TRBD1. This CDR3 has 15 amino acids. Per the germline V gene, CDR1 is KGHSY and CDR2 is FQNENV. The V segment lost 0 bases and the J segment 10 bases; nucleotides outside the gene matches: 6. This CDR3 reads CASSQSGQGLGKLFF. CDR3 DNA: TGTGCCAGCAGCCAATCGGGACAGGGCCTGGGAAAACTGTTTTTT.